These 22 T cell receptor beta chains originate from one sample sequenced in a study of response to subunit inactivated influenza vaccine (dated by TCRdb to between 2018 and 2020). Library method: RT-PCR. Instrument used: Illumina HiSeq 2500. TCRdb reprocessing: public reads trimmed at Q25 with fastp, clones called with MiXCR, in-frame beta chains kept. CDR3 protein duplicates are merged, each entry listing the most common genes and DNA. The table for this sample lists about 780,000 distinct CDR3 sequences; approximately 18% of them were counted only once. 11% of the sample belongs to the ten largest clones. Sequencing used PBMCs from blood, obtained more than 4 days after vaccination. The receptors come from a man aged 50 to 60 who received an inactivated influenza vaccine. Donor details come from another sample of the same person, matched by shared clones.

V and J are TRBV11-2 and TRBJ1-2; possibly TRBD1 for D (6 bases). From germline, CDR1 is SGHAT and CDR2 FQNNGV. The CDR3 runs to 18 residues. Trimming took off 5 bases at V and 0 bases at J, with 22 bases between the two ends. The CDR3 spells CASSPPGAGRRPNYGYTF. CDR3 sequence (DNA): TGTGCCAGCAGCCCCCCGGGGGCAGGTCGCCGACCTAACTATGGCTACACCTTC.

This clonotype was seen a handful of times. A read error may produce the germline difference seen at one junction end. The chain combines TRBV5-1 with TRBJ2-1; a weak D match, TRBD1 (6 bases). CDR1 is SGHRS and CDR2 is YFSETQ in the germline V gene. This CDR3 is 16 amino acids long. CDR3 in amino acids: CASSSLRDTLRSVLVF. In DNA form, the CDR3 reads TGCGCCAGCAGCTCCCTCCGGGACACCTTGAGGTCGGTCCTTGTCTTC.

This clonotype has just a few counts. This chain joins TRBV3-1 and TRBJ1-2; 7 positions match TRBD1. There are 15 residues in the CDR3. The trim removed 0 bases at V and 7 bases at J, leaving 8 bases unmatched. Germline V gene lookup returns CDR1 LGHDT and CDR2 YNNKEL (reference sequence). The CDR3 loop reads CASSQDSGGIGGYTF. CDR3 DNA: TGTGCCAGCAGCCAAGATTCAGGGGGAATTGGTGGCTACACCTTC.

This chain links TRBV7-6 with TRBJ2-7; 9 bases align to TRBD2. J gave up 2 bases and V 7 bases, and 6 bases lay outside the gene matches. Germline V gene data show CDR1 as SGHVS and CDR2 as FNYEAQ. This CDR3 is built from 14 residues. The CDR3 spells CASTPLAGPYEQYF. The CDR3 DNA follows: TGTGCCAGCACCCCTCTAGCGGGGCCCTACGAGCAGTACTTC.

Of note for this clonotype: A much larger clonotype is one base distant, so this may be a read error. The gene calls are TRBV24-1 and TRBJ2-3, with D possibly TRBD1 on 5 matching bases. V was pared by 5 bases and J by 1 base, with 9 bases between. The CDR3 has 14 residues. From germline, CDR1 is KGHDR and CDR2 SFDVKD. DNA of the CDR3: TGTGCCACCAGTGTAGACAGAGGCACAGATACGCAGTATTTT. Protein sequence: CATSVDRGTDTQYF.

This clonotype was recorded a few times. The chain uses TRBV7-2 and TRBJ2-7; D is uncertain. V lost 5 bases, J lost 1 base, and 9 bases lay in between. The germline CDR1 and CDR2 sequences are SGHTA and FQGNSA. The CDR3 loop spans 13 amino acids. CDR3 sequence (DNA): TGTGCCAGCAGCCGACGGCCTTCCTACGAGCAGTACTTC. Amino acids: CASSRRPSYEQYF.

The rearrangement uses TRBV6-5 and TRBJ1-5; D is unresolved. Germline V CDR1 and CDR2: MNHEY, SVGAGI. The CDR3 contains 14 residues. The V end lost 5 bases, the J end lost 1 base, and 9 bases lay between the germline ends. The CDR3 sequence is CASSTQWSNQPQHF. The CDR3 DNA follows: TGTGCCAGCAGTACTCAGTGGAGCAATCAGCCCCAGCATTTT.

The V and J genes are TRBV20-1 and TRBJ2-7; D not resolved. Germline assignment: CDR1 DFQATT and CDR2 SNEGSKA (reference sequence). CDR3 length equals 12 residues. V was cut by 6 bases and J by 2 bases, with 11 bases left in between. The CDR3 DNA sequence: TGCAGTGCCGAACCCCCTACCTACGAGCAGTACTTC. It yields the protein CSAEPPTYEQYF.

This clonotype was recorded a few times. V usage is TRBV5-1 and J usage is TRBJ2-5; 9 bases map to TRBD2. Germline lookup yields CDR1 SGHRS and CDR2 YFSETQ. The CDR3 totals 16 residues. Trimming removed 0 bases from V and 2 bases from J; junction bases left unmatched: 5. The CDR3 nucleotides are TGCGCCAGCAGCTTGGGGACTAGCGCCCAGCAAGAGACCCAGTACTTC. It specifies CASSLGTSAQQETQYF.

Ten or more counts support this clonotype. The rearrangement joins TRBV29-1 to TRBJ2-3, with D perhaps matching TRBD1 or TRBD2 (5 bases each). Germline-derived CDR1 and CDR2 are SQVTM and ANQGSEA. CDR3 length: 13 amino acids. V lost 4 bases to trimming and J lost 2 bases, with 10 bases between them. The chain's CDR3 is CSVGAGTTDTQYF. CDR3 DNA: TGCAGCGTTGGAGCTGGGACCACAGATACGCAGTATTTT.

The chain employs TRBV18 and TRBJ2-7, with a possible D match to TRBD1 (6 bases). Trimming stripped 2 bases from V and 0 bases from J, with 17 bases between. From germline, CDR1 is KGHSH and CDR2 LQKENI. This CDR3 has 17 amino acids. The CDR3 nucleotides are TGTGCCAGCTCACCAAGGACCAGACAGGCCTCCTCCTACGAGCAGTACTTC. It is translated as CASSPRTRQASSYEQYF.

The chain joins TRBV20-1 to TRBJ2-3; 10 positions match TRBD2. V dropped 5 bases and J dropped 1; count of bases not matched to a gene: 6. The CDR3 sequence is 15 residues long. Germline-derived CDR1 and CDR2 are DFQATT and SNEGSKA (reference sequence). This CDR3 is CSAASGSGGTDTQYF. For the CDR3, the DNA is TGCAGTGCTGCTAGCGGGAGTGGAGGCACAGATACGCAGTATTTT.

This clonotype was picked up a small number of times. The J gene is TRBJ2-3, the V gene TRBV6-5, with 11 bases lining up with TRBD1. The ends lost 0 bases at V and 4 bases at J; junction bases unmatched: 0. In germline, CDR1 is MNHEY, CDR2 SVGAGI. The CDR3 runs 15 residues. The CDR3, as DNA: TGTGCCAGCAGTTACTCGGACAGGGGGCCAGATACGCAGTATTTT. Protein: CASSYSDRGPDTQYF.

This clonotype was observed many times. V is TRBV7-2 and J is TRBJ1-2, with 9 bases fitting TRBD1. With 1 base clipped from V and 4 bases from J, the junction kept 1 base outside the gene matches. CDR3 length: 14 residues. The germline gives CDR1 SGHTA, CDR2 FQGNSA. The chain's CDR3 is CASSLGTGVYGYTF. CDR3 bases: TGTGCCAGCAGCTTAGGGACAGGGGTCTATGGCTACACCTTC.

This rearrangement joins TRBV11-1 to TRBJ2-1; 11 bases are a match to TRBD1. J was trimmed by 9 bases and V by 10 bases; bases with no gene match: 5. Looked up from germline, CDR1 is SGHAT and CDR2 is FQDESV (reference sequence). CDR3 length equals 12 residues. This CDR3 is CATGQGAFEQFF. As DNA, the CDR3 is TGTGCCACCGGACAGGGGGCATTTGAGCAGTTCTTC.

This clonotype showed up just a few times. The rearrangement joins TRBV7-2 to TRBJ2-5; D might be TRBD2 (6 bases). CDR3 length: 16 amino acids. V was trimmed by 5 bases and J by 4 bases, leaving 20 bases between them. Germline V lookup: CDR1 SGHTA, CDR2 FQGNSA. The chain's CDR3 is CASSPIWGVEGETQYF. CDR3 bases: TGTGCCAGCAGCCCGATATGGGGGGTTGAGGGAGAGACCCAGTACTTC.

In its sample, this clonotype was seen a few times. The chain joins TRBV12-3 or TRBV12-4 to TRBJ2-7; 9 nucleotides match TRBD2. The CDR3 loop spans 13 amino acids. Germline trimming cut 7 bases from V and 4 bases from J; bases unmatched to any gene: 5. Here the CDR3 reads CASKREDVYEQYF. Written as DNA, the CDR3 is TGTGCCAGCAAGCGGGAGGACGTATACGAGCAGTACTTC.

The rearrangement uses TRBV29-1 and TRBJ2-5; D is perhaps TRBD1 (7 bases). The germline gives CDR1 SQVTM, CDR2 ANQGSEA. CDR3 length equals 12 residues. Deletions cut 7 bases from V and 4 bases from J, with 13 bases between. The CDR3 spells CSGHRGGETQYF. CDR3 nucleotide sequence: TGCAGCGGCCACAGGGGAGGAGAGACCCAGTACTTC.

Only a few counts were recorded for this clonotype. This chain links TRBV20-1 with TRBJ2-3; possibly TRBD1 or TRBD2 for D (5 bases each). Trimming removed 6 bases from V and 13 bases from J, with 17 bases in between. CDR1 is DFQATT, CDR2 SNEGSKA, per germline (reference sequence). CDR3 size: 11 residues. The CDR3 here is CSARGTGSKYF. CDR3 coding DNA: TGCAGTGCCCGAGGGACGGGATCTAAGTATTTT.

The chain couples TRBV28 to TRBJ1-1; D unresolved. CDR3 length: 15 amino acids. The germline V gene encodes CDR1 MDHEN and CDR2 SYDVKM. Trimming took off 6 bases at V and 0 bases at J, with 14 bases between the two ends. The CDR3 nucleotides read TGTGCCAGCAGCCAACTCCCCGGGCTGAACACTGAAGCTTTCTTT. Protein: CASSQLPGLNTEAFF.

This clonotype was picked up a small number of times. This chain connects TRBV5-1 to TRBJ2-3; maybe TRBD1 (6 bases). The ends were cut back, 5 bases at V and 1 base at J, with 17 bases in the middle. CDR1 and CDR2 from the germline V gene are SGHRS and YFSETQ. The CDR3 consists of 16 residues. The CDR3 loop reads CASRREGGRGTDTQYF. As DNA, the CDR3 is TGCGCCAGCAGACGGGAAGGGGGAAGGGGCACAGATACGCAGTATTTT.

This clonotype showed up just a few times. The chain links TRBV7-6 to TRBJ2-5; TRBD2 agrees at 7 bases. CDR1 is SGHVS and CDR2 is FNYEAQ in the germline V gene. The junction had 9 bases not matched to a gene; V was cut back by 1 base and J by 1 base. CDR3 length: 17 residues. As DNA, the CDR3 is TGTGCCAGCAGCTTAGAATTGTCTAGCGGCCTCCAAGAGACCCAGTACTTC. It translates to CASSLELSSGLQETQYF.